A selection of T cell receptor beta chains follows, all from one sample in a study of cytomegalovirus exposure and HLA in healthy donors. Using immunoSEQ multiplex PCR, the repertoire was profiled, and TCRdb retains in-frame clones only, with some absent. The sample has about 150,000 clones; 60% to 85% are singletons. The sequenced sample was PBMCs. The origin of the receptors is a woman aged 40 to 50 in good health and CMV-seronegative. CDR3s include the opening cysteine and the closing phenylalanine or tryptophan. A D gene is named only where the DNA matches it firmly. Not all rows give a size; the values are once, few, many and, for expanded clones, a class.

>TRBJ1-1|TRBV2|.|.|11
TGTGCCAGCAGGGGGAGAACTGAAGCTTTCTTT
CASRGRTEAFF
>TRBJ1-3|TRBV6-5|.|.|11
TGTGCCAGCAGTTTTCAAAACACCATATATTTT
CASSFQNTIYF
>TRBJ2-1|TRBV7-9|.|TRBD2|16
TGTGCCACCCGTCCTAGCGGGGGGGCCTCTCGTGATGAGCAGTTCTTC
CATRPSGGASRDEQFF
>TRBJ2-1|TRBV19|.|.|15
TGTGCCAGTACCCTTACAGAGAAGTATTCCAATGAGCAGTTCTTC
CASTLTEKYSNEQFF
>TRBJ2-1|TRBV5-1|few|TRBD2|16
TGCGCCAGCAGCTATAGGACTAGCGGGAGTAATGATGAGCAGTTCTTC
CASSYRTSGSNDEQFF
>TRBJ1-1|TRBV5-1|.|.|16
TGCGCCAGCAGCTTGATTCGGGGGGCGGTGAACACTGAAGCTTTCTTT
CASSLIRGAVNTEAFF
>TRBJ1-1|TRBV30|.|.|12
TGTGCCTGGAGTGACAGGGCCACTGAAGCTTTCTTT
CAWSDRATEAFF
>TRBJ1-2|TRBV10-2|.|TRBD1|17
TGCGCCAGCAGTGAGTTACTCCAGGGGGTCCCTAACTATGGCTACACCTTC
CASSELLQGVPNYGYTF
>TRBJ2-7|TRBV11-3|.|TRBD1|14
TGTGCCAGCAGCTTAGCCAACACAGGGGGCGAGCAGTACTTC
CASSLANTGGEQYF
>TRBJ2-7|TRBV6-5|.|TRBD1|15
TGTGCCAGCAGTTATACGACAGGGGTCGGTTACGAGCAGTACTTC
CASSYTTGVGYEQYF
>TRBJ1-4|TRBV6-1|once|.|14
TGTGCCAGCCACCCAGCGGGCCCTTGGGACGGACTGTTTTTT
CASHPAGPWDGLFF
>TRBJ2-7|TRBV28|.|.|11
TGTGCCAGCAGTTTCTTCCGCGAGCAGTACTTC
CASSFFREQYF
>TRBJ1-2|TRBV7-2|.|TRBD1|14
TGTGCCAGCAGCGGACAGGGAGCTAACTATGGCTACACCTTC
CASSGQGANYGYTF
>TRBJ2-7|TRBV28|.|.|12
TGTGCCAGCAGACAGAATCCCTACGAGCAGTACTTC
CASRQNPYEQYF
>TRBJ2-1|TRBV11-2|.|.|14
TGTGCCAGCAGCGACCTCAGGGACTACAATGAGCAGTTCTTC
CASSDLRDYNEQFF
>TRBJ1-1|TRBV15|.|.|15
TGTGCCACCAGCAGAGGAGGGACACCTAGGACTGAAGCTTTCTTT
CATSRGGTPRTEAFF
>TRBJ1-6|TRBV5-1|.|.|14
TGCGCCAGCAGCTTGACCCAGTTTGTTTCACCCCTCCACTTT
CASSLTQFVSPLHF
>TRBJ1-2|TRBV7-8|.|.|15
TGTGCCAGCCTCCGTGACGGGGAACGGAGCTATGGCTACACCTTC
CASLRDGERSYGYTF
>TRBJ2-2|TRBV11-2|.|TRBD2|15
TGTGCCAGCAGTCTTAGCGGGGGGGGAACCGGGGAGCTGTTTTTT
CASSLSGGGTGELFF
>TRBJ1-1|TRBV6-5|.|.|14
TGTGCCAGCAGTTACGGGAGGGAGGCCACTGAAGCTTTCTTT
CASSYGREATEAFF
>TRBJ2-5|TRBV2|.|.|12
TGTGCCAGCAGCGATTTTCCTAGCTCCCGGGACTTC
CASSDFPSSRDF
>TRBJ1-5|TRBV27|.|.|16
TGTGCCAGCAGTTCCCTTCGGGAGTATAGCAATCAGCCCCAGCATTTT
CASSSLREYSNQPQHF
>TRBJ1-4|TRBV30|once|TRBD1|14
TGTGCCTGGAGAGAAGGGGGCGCGACTGAAAAACTGTTTTTT
CAWREGGATEKLFF
>TRBJ1-2|TRBV30|.|.|15
TGTGCCTGGAGTGTAGTCGCCGGGGGGCGTCATGGCTACACCTTC
CAWSVVAGGRHGYTF
>TRBJ1-1|TRBV5-6|.|TRBD1|15
TGTGCCAGCAGCTCGACAGGGGTTAGGGACACTGAAGCTTTCTTT
CASSSTGVRDTEAFF
>TRBJ2-6|TRBV27|.|.|15
TGTGCCAGCAGTCCCAGGGGTACTGGGGCCAACGTCCTGACTTTC
CASSPRGTGANVLTF
>TRBJ2-7|TRBV11-3|.|TRBD1|16
TGTGCCAGCAGCTTAGTTCTCGGGACAGGGTCCCGCGAGCAGTACTTC
CASSLVLGTGSREQYF
>TRBJ2-1|TRBV13|once|TRBD2|15
TGTGCCAGCAGCTTAGGGGGGACTAGATATAATGAGCAGTTCTTC
CASSLGGTRYNEQFF
>TRBJ1-2|TRBV15|.|TRBD1|16
TGTGCCACCAGCAGGGGAGACAGGGGAGGCTCCTATGGCTACACCTTC
CATSRGDRGGSYGYTF
>TRBJ1-5|TRBV10-3|once|.|13
TGTGCCATCAGTGCGGGAAGGGAACAGCCCCAGCATTTT
CAISAGREQPQHF
>TRBJ2-7|TRBV6-5|.|.|12
TGTGCCAGTACCGCCGGGAACTACGAGCAGTACTTC
CASTAGNYEQYF
>TRBJ2-5|TRBV10-3|once|TRBD1|13
TGTGCCACCGCAGGGGGACAACAAGAGACCCAGTACTTC
CATAGGQQETQYF
>TRBJ2-5|TRBV5-6|.|.|11
TGTGCCAGCAGTTATGAAGAGACCCAGTACTTC
CASSYEETQYF
>TRBJ2-3|TRBV5-4|.|TRBD2|18
TGTGCCAGCAGCTTATACCCAATTAGCGGGAAAAGCACAGATACGCAGTATTTT
CASSLYPISGKSTDTQYF
>TRBJ2-3|TRBV4-1|.|.|15
TGCGCCAGCAGCCAAGGCTCTCCTATCACAGATACGCAGTATTTT
CASSQGSPITDTQYF
>TRBJ1-5|TRBV30|.|TRBD1|13
TGTGCCTGGAGTGAGGGGCAGGACAGGGCCCAGCATTTT
CAWSEGQDRAQHF
>TRBJ2-5|TRBV7-8|.|TRBD1|17
TGTGCCAGCTCCTCGCAGGCCGGGACAGATCGATTCGGGACCCAGTACTTC
CASSSQAGTDRFGTQYF